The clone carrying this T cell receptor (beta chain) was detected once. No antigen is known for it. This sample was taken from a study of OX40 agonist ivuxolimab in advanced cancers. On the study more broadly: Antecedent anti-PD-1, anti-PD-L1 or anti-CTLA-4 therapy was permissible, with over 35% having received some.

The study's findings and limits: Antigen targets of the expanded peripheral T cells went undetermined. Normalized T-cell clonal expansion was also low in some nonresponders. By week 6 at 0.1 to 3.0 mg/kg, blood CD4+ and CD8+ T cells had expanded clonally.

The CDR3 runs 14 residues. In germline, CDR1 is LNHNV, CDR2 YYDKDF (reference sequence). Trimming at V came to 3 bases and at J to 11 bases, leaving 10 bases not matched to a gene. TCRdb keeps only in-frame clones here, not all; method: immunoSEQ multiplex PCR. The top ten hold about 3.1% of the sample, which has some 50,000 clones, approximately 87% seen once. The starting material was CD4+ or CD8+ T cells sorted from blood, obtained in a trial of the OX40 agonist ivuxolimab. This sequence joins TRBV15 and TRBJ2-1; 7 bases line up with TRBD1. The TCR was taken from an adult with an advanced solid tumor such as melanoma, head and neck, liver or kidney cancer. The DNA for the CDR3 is TGTGCCACCAGCAGCATACAGGGGATCGGGAAGCAGTTCTTC. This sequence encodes CATSSIQGIGKQFF. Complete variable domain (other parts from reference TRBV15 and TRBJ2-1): DAMVIQNPRYQVTQFGKPVTLSCSQTLNHNVMYWYQQKSSQAPKLLFHYYDKDFNNEADTPDNFQSRRPNTSFCFLDIRSPGLGDTAMYLCATSSIQGIGKQFFGPGTRLTVL.